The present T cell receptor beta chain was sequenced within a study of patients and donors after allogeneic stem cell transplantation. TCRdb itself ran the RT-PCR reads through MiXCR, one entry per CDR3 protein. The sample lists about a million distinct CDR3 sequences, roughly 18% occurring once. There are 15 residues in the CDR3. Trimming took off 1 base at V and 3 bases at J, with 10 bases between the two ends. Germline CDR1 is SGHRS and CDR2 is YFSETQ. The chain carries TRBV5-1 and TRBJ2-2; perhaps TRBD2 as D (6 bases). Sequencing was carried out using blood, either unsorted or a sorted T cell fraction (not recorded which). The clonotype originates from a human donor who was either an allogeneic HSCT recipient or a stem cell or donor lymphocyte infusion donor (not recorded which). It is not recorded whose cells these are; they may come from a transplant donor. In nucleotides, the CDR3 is TGCGCCAGCAGCTTGAGAGGGGAGGACACCGGGGAGCTGTTTTTT. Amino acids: CASSLRGEDTGELFF.